One and the same sample provided the 32 T cell receptor beta chains below, sequenced in a study of T-cell reconstitution after alpha-beta-depleted transplantation in children. Unique molecular identifiers were used to barcode this TCRbeta library. One entry per CDR3 protein results from TCRdb running MiXCR on the PCR reads. Among about 97,000 distinct CDR3 sequences, about 5.6% were seen once, and the ten largest hold roughly 6.1%. The sequences come from PBMCs, mostly from graft donor cells, collected 60 days after TCRalphabeta/CD19-depleted stem cell transplant. The receptors here all came from a female patient between 2 and 10 years old who had a stem cell transplant for Fanconi anemia, so the T cells may come from the graft donor.

This clonotype was observed at least ten times. One junction end does not reproduce the germline sequence, and a read error may be involved. The J gene is TRBJ1-4, the V gene TRBV20-1; D is perhaps TRBD1 (5 bases). This CDR3 is built from 10 residues. The V gene's germline CDR1 is DFQATT and CDR2 SNEGSKA (reference sequence). CDR3 bases: TGCAGTGCCGGCCGTGGGACTAGGGGCTTT. This sequence encodes CSAGRGTRGF.

In this sample, this clonotype turned up many times. The V and J genes are TRBV7-6 and TRBJ2-3; the match to TRBD2 covers 9 bases. The CDR3 length is 15 residues. Trimming removed 7 bases from V and 2 bases from J; junction bases left unmatched: 7. Germline CDR1 SGHVS, CDR2 FNYEAQ. This chain's CDR3 is CASTIAGASTDTQYF. CDR3 nucleotide sequence: TGTGCCAGCACCATAGCGGGAGCCTCCACAGATACGCAGTATTTT.

This clonotype was seen many times. V gene TRBV5-1 combines with J gene TRBJ2-3, with D perhaps matching TRBD2 (6 bases). Trimming cost V 0 bases and J 2 bases, with 13 bases left between them. The CDR3 is 16 residues long. The germline V gene has CDR1 SGHRS and CDR2 YFSETQ. DNA for the CDR3: TGCGCCAGCAGCTTGGTATGGCGGGGATCCACAGATACGCAGTATTTT. Translating gives CASSLVWRGSTDTQYF.

This clonotype was observed a handful of times. This rearrangement joins TRBV5-1 to TRBJ2-2; D is unresolved. Germline CDR1 is SGHRS and CDR2 is YFSETQ. The CDR3 extends over 13 amino acids. Trimming removed 2 bases at V and 5 bases at J, with 7 bases between. The CDR3 loop reads CASSLARTGELFF. The CDR3, as DNA: TGCGCCAGCAGCTTAGCGAGGACCGGGGAGCTGTTTTTT.

This clonotype was picked up many times. This rearrangement joins TRBV5-1 to TRBJ2-3, with D unresolved. The CDR3 is 14 amino acids. The germline V gene has CDR1 SGHRS and CDR2 YFSETQ. V gave up 5 bases and J gave up 2 bases, with 12 bases separating them. The CDR3 DNA follows: TGCGCCAGCAGTATTCTCGACCTCACAGATACGCAGTATTTT. It translates to CASSILDLTDTQYF.

This clonotype was counted many times. This chain joins TRBV20-1 and TRBJ2-3; D not resolved. V was cut by 5 bases and J by 1 base, with 7 bases left in between. The CDR3 extends over 12 amino acids. Germline CDR1 is DFQATT and CDR2 is SNEGSKA (reference sequence). CDR3 residues: CSADRGTDTQYF. DNA of the CDR3: TGCAGTGCTGATCGAGGCACAGATACGCAGTATTTT.

There are many counts of this clonotype. The chain has TRBV10-3 and TRBJ2-3; weak D call: TRBD2 (6 bases). Germline values: CDR1 ENHRY, CDR2 SYGVKD. V was trimmed by 2 bases and J by 2 bases, leaving 8 bases between them. The CDR3 consists of 14 residues. The CDR3 DNA reads as TGTGCCATCAGTGAGGGGACTCCCACAGATACGCAGTATTTT. It translates to CAISEGTPTDTQYF.

The chain combines TRBV7-7 with TRBJ1-1; TRBD1 matches 7 bases. The CDR3 has 18 amino acids. The germline CDR1 and CDR2 sequences are SSHAT and FNYEAQ (reference sequence). V was pared by 1 base and J by 1 base, with 12 bases of the junction left unmatched. CDR3 amino acids: CASSLEGERGQKNTEAFF. CDR3 nucleotides: TGTGCCAGCAGCTTAGAAGGGGAGAGGGGACAGAAGAACACTGAAGCTTTCTTT.

This clonotype was seen repeatedly, ten times or more. The V and J genes are TRBV5-1 and TRBJ2-3; no definite D call. Trimming shortened V by 1 base and J by 5 bases, and 14 bases separated the two germline ends. The CDR3 sequence is 15 residues long. Germline CDR1 and CDR2: SGHRS and YFSETQ. The CDR3 reads CASSLFGMEGDTQYF. The CDR3 bases are TGCGCCAGCAGCTTGTTTGGAATGGAAGGAGATACGCAGTATTTT.

There are many counts of this clonotype. This chain connects TRBV2 to TRBJ2-5; 16 bases fit TRBD2. V lost 4 bases, J lost 0 bases, and 11 bases stayed unmatched. Germline V gives CDR1 SNHLY, CDR2 FYNNEI. CDR3 length: 20 amino acids. In DNA form, the CDR3 reads TGTGCCAGCAGTGCTTGGGGGACTAGCGGGAGGGAGGGGTACCAAGAGACCCAGTACTTC. Amino acids: CASSAWGTSGREGYQETQYF.

This clonotype was found many times. The chain couples TRBV20-1 to TRBJ2-7, with 7 nucleotides matching TRBD2. Per the germline V gene, CDR1 is DFQATT and CDR2 is SNEGSKA (reference sequence). J was trimmed by 4 bases and V by 4 bases; bases with no gene match: 13. The CDR3 sequence is 15 residues long. DNA of the CDR3: TGCAGTGCTACCCCGAGACTAGCAGGGACTTACGAGCAGTACTTC. It translates to CSATPRLAGTYEQYF.

This clonotype was found many times. The V gene is TRBV20-1, the J gene TRBJ2-2; possibly TRBD1 for D (6 bases). This CDR3 contains 14 residues. Germline CDR1 and CDR2: DFQATT and SNEGSKA (reference sequence). The V and J ends lost 3 bases and 0 bases respectively, with 8 bases between them. CDR3 nucleotides: TGCAGTGCTAGGCGGACAGCGAACACCGGGGAGCTGTTTTTT. It codes for CSARRTANTGELFF.

The sample holds many counts of this clonotype. The genes are TRBV20-1 and TRBJ2-3; D uncertain. V was shortened by 1 base and J by 3 bases, with 14 bases between the two germline ends. Germline V gives CDR1 DFQATT, CDR2 SNEGSKA (reference sequence). This CDR3 has 15 residues. CDR3: CSARAEPLGTDTQYF. The CDR3, as DNA: TGCAGTGCTAGAGCCGAACCTCTGGGGACAGATACGCAGTATTTT.

In this sample, this clonotype turned up many times. This chain links TRBV12-3 or TRBV12-4 with TRBJ1-5; D may be TRBD1 (6 bases). The CDR3 length is 14 residues. Trimming pared 7 bases from V and 7 bases from J, leaving 17 bases between. The CDR3 nucleotides are TGTGCCAGCACCCTGACAGGCACCTTACAGCCCCAGCATTTT. Protein: CASTLTGTLQPQHF.

This clonotype was counted a few times. V is TRBV12-3 or TRBV12-4 and J is TRBJ1-5; perhaps TRBD1 as D (5 bases). The V end lost 6 bases, the J end lost 5 bases, and 11 bases lay between the germline ends. The CDR3 covers 13 residues. The CDR3 spells CASRIRVDQPQHF. CDR3 nucleotides: TGTGCCAGCAGGATCAGGGTGGATCAGCCCCAGCATTTT.

This clonotype was detected ten times or more. The V call is TRBV20-1, the J call TRBJ2-1; D perhaps matches TRBD1 (6 bases). Germline assignment: CDR1 DFQATT and CDR2 SNEGSKA (reference sequence). This CDR3 is built from 12 residues. CDR3 in DNA: TGCGCCTGGGGGCCCTTTTACAATGAGCAGTTCTTC. Encoded protein: CAWGPFYNEQFF.

The chain carries TRBV24-1 and TRBJ1-1; 7 bases line up with TRBD1. Unmatched junction bases numbered 13, after V lost 3 bases and J lost 4 bases. The CDR3 contains 17 residues. Germline-derived CDR1 and CDR2 are KGHDR and SFDVKD. CDR3 bases: TGTGCCACCAGTGATCCACATTTGACAGGGTTGAGCACTGAAGCTTTCTTT. The encoded protein is CATSDPHLTGLSTEAFF.

This clonotype has at least ten counts. This sequence joins TRBV5-1 and TRBJ2-6; D call uncertain. The CDR3 loop spans 15 amino acids. V lost 4 bases and J lost 7, with 15 bases in between. Germline V gives CDR1 SGHRS, CDR2 YFSETQ. CDR3 sequence: CASSPVVNGANVLTF. The CDR3 DNA reads TGCGCCAGCAGCCCCGTTGTCAATGGCGCCAACGTCCTGACTTTC.

There are a few counts of this clonotype. The chain combines TRBV12-3 or TRBV12-4 with TRBJ1-4; weak D call: TRBD1 (6 bases). With 3 bases removed from V and 8 bases from J, the gap between germline ends came to 16 bases. The CDR3 covers 15 residues. In DNA, the CDR3 is TGTGCCAGCAGTTTCTCCGGGGGCCGAGGCGAAAAACTGTTTTTT. Its protein product is CASSFSGGRGEKLFF.

This clonotype showed up many times. The gene calls are TRBV5-1 and TRBJ2-7, with 10 bases that match TRBD1. Trimming at V came to 2 bases and at J to 5 bases, leaving 4 bases not matched to a gene. CDR3 length: 14 residues. CDR1 is SGHRS and CDR2 is YFSETQ in the germline V gene. The CDR3 loop reads CASSLWDRGNEQYF. The CDR3 bases are TGCGCCAGCAGCTTATGGGACAGGGGAAACGAGCAGTACTTC.

The rearrangement uses TRBV7-9 and TRBJ2-7, with D perhaps assigned TRBD1 or TRBD2 (5 bases each). This CDR3 has 14 amino acids. Germline loops: CDR1 SEHNR, CDR2 FQNEAQ (reference sequence). V gave up 2 bases and J gave up 5 bases, with 13 bases separating them. CDR3 nucleotides: TGTGCCAGCAGCTTACAGCAGGGAGTCCACGAGCAGTACTTC. This sequence encodes CASSLQQGVHEQYF. Variable domain in full (rest from reference TRBV7-9 and TRBJ2-7): DTGVSQNPRHKITKRGQNVTFRCDPISEHNRLYWYRQTLGQGPEFLTYFQNEAQLEKSRLLSDRFSAERPKGSFSTLEIQRTEQGDSAMYLCASSLQQGVHEQYFGPGTRLTVT.

This clonotype was counted ten times or more. The chain is built from TRBV20-1 and TRBJ1-4; D possibly corresponds to TRBD1 (5 bases). Germline-derived CDR1 and CDR2 are DFQATT and SNEGSKA (reference sequence). The CDR3 consists of 15 residues. V dropped 6 bases and J dropped 2 bases, with 16 bases sitting between them. The DNA of the CDR3 is TGCAGTGCGACCGGCACAGGACCCACTAATGAAAAACTGTTTTTT. Translation gives CSATGTGPTNEKLFF.

This clonotype was counted ten times or more. The gene calls are TRBV20-1 and TRBJ1-1, with D possibly TRBD1 on 6 matching bases. The V gene lost 1 base and the J gene lost 4 bases, with 13 bases spanning the gap. In germline, CDR1 is DFQATT, CDR2 SNEGSKA (reference sequence). The CDR3 contains 14 residues. The CDR3: CSARGQGFSTEAFF. Here the CDR3 DNA reads TGCAGTGCTAGAGGTCAGGGGTTTAGCACTGAAGCTTTCTTT.

Only a few counts were recorded for this clonotype. The V call is TRBV3-1, the J call TRBJ2-4; D is unclear. Trimming shortened V by 1 base and J by 1 base, and 5 bases separated the two germline ends. CDR1 is LGHDT, CDR2 YNNKEL, per germline (reference sequence). There are 14 residues in the CDR3. For the CDR3, the DNA is TGTGCCAGCAGCCAAGCCAGGGCCAAAAACATTCAGTACTTC. It encodes CASSQARAKNIQYF.

The chain carries TRBV29-1 and TRBJ1-1; TRBD1 is a possible D gene (6 bases). The V end was cut by 8 bases, the J end by 8 bases, with 15 bases between. The V gene's germline CDR1 is SQVTM and CDR2 ANQGSEA. This CDR3 contains 11 residues. The CDR3 is CSMGNRAEAFF. CDR3 nucleotide sequence: TGCAGCATGGGGAACAGGGCGGAAGCTTTCTTT. Full variable domain (rest looked up from reference TRBV29-1 and TRBJ1-1): SAVISQKPSRDICQRGTSLTIQCQVDSQVTMMFWYRQQPGQSLTLIATANQGSEATYESGFVIDKFPISRPNLTFSTLTVSNMSPEDSSIYLCSMGNRAEAFFGQGTRLTVV.

The CDR3 region is CARGTGGHEQYF. CDR3 coding DNA: TGTGCCAGGGGGACAGGGGGGCACGAGCAGTACTTC. The rearrangement joins TRBV10-3 to TRBJ2-7, with TRBD1 matching over 11 bases. Trimming cost V 10 bases and J 5 bases; bases outside gene matches: 4. The germline V gene encodes CDR1 ENHRY and CDR2 SYGVKD. The CDR3 sequence is 12 residues long.

The chain recombines TRBV20-1 with TRBJ2-1; TRBD2 matches at 11 bases. This CDR3 is 16 amino acids long. Germline-derived CDR1 and CDR2 are DFQATT and SNEGSKA (reference sequence). J lost 4 bases, V lost 5 bases, and 10 bases had no gene match. The chain's CDR3 is CSALPLTSGVYNEQFF. The CDR3 nucleotides read TGCAGTGCTCTACCCTTGACTAGCGGGGTTTACAATGAGCAGTTCTTC.

V is TRBV10-3 and J is TRBJ2-1; 16 nucleotides line up with TRBD2. The CDR3 spans 19 residues. Germline V CDR1 and CDR2: ENHRY, SYGVKD. The J segment lost 5 bases and the V segment lost 4 bases, leaving 11 bases of the junction unmatched. DNA of the CDR3: TGTGCCATCAGTGTCGGGACTAGCGGGGGGGCCCGGATCAACAATGAGCAGTTCTTC. This gives the protein CAISVGTSGGARINNEQFF.

In this sample, this clonotype turned up a few times. The rearrangement uses TRBV7-8 and TRBJ2-3; no definite D call. Deletions cut 3 bases from V and 4 bases from J, with 11 bases between. The V gene's germline CDR1 is SGHVS and CDR2 FQNEAQ. The CDR3 totals 14 residues. CDR3 DNA sequence: TGTGCCAGCAGCTTCGTCGACTCCCCAGATACGCAGTATTTT. It yields the protein CASSFVDSPDTQYF. The full variable domain, completed using reference TRBV7-8 and TRBJ2-3, is GAGVSQSPRYKVAKRGQDVALRCDPISGHVSLFWYQQALGQGPEFLTYFQNEAQLDKSGLPSDRFFAERPEGSVSTLKIQRTQQEDSAVYLCASSFVDSPDTQYFGPGTRLTVL.

This clonotype has a handful of counts. This CDR3 reads CASSPPARTDTQYF. The CDR3 nucleotides read TGTGCCAGCAGTCCCCCGGCTCGCACAGATACGCAGTATTTT. The chain recombines TRBV27 with TRBJ2-3; D remains unclear. CDR1 and CDR2 (germline): MNHEY, SMNVEV (reference sequence). The CDR3 is 14 amino acids. With 5 bases removed from V and 1 base from J, the gap between germline ends came to 10 bases.

The chain has TRBV14 and TRBJ2-3, with D unclear. The germline V and J ends were trimmed by 0 bases and 2 bases, with 18 bases remaining between them. This CDR3 is built from 18 residues. The germline gives CDR1 SGHDN, CDR2 FVKESK. The CDR3 DNA is TGTGCCAGCAGCCAAGATTACCCAGGAAATCGGGCCACAGATACGCAGTATTTT. Encoded protein: CASSQDYPGNRATDTQYF.

The CDR3 here is CASSAWTTVYNEQFF. In nucleotides, the CDR3 is TGTGCCAGCAGCGCCTGGACCACAGTCTACAATGAGCAGTTCTTC. V and J are TRBV7-3 and TRBJ2-1; D gene uncertain. Germline loops: CDR1 SGHTA, CDR2 FQGTGA. The ends were cut back, 5 bases at V and 3 bases at J, with 14 bases in the middle. This CDR3 has 15 residues.